Listed below are T cell receptor beta chains from one sample, sequenced in a study of cytomegalovirus exposure and HLA in healthy donors. TCRdb keeps only in-frame clones here, not all; method: immunoSEQ multiplex PCR. The sample yields 150,000 to 200,000 clones, 75% to 90% seen once. Sequencing was done on a sample of PBMCs. Receptors originate from a woman under 30 in good health and CMV-seronegative. The CDR3 runs from the conserved cysteine through the conserved F or W. A D gene is named only where the DNA matches it firmly. Clone sizes are given selectively: once, few, many, or a class where the clone is expanded.

d_gene	abundance	v_gene	len	j_gene	CDR3aa	CDR3nt
NA	NA	TRBV25-1	15	TRBJ1-2	CASSESVRAGKGYTF	TGTGCCAGCAGTGAATCCGTCAGGGCAGGGAAGGGCTACACCTTC
TRBD2	NA	TRBV5-6	16	TRBJ2-1	CASAARGGRVGNEQFF	TGTGCCAGCGCGGCGAGAGGCGGGAGGGTAGGTAATGAGCAGTTCTTC
NA	NA	TRBV13	18	TRBJ1-1	CASSLGRSRIPLNTEAFF	TGTGCCAGCAGCTTAGGCCGATCGAGGATTCCGTTGAACACTGAAGCTTTCTTT
NA	NA	TRBV7-2	15	TRBJ2-2	CASSPGTVNTGELFF	TGTGCCAGCAGCCCCGGGACTGTGAACACCGGGGAGCTGTTTTTT
TRBD1	few	TRBV7-8	14	TRBJ1-2	CASSFGTDNYGYTF	TGTGCCAGCAGCTTCGGGACAGACAACTATGGCTACACCTTC
NA	NA	TRBV30	13	TRBJ2-1	CAWSVTGSREQFF	TGTGCCTGGAGTGTAACAGGCTCTCGGGAGCAGTTCTTC
NA	NA	TRBV5-6	13	TRBJ1-3	CASSFGSGNTIYF	TGTGCCAGCAGCTTCGGGTCTGGAAACACCATATATTTT
NA	NA	TRBV7-9	14	TRBJ1-2	CASSFEGVGLGYTF	TGTGCCAGCAGCTTTGAGGGGGTGGGGCTTGGCTACACCTTC
NA	NA	TRBV29-1	13	TRBJ1-4	CSVSFGLHEKLFF	TGCAGCGTTTCCTTTGGGCTACATGAAAAACTGTTTTTT
NA	NA	TRBV6-5	16	TRBJ1-2	CASSYLNTGMVYGYTF	TGTGCCAGCAGTTACCTCAATACAGGGATGGTATATGGCTACACCTTC
NA	NA	TRBV29-1	14	TRBJ1-1	CSVAGTFQSTEAFF	TGCAGCGTGGCGGGGACGTTCCAGTCAACTGAAGCTTTCTTT
NA	once	TRBV5-1	11	TRBJ2-5	CASTNQETQYF	TGCGCCAGCACCAACCAAGAGACCCAGTACTTC
NA	NA	TRBV21-1	17	TRBJ1-5	CASSTGTGSYSNQPQHF	TGTGCCAGCAGCACCGGGACAGGGTCTTATAGCAATCAGCCCCAGCATTTT
NA	NA	TRBV7-3	15	TRBJ2-5	CASSLLPAAKETQYF	TGTGCCAGCAGCTTATTACCGGCGGCGAAGGAGACCCAGTACTTC
TRBD1	NA	TRBV2	14	TRBJ1-2	CASSPTGAPYGYTF	TGTGCCAGCAGTCCGACAGGGGCCCCCTATGGCTACACCTTC
TRBD1	NA	TRBV28	19	TRBJ1-5	CASSYVLGQGASINQPQHF	TGTGCCAGCAGTTACGTTCTGGGACAGGGGGCCTCCATAAATCAGCCCCAGCATTTT
NA	once	TRBV7-2	13	TRBJ2-1	CASSGPRRSEQFF	TGTGCCAGCAGCGGCCCTAGGCGAAGTGAGCAGTTCTTC
TRBD2	NA	TRBV7-2	17	TRBJ2-3	CASSVGTSGDWLDTQYF	TGTGCCAGCAGCGTTGGGACTAGCGGGGACTGGTTAGATACGCAGTATTTT
TRBD1	few	TRBV11-2	12	TRBJ1-1	CASRDRVTEAFF	TGTGCCAGCAGGGACAGGGTCACTGAAGCTTTCTTT
NA	NA	TRBV25-1	13	TRBJ2-1	CASSDAGGAEQFF	TGTGCCAGCAGTGACGCCGGAGGAGCTGAGCAGTTCTTC
NA	NA	TRBV5-6	18	TRBJ2-5	CASSSLLSTGEIEETQYF	TGTGCCAGCAGCTCCCTTCTTTCGACCGGAGAAATAGAGGAGACCCAGTACTTC
NA	NA	TRBV2	17	TRBJ2-1	CASSEEGPGGGRDEQFF	TGTGCCAGCAGTGAAGAGGGTCCGGGAGGGGGCCGCGATGAGCAGTTCTTC
NA	NA	TRBV7-2	16	TRBJ2-7	CASSLHQGFSSYEQYF	TGTGCCAGCAGCCTCCACCAGGGGTTTAGCTCCTACGAGCAGTACTTC
NA	NA	TRBV2	13	TRBJ2-7	CATLTENSYEQYF	TGTGCCACCCTGACAGAGAACTCCTACGAGCAGTACTTC
NA	NA	TRBV6-1	13	TRBJ1-1	CASSEVSPGEAFF	TGTGCCAGCAGTGAAGTGTCCCCGGGGGAAGCTTTCTTT
NA	NA	TRBV21-1	17	TRBJ2-3	CASSKGASGGHRDTQYF	TGTGCCAGCAGCAAAGGGGCTAGCGGGGGCCACAGAGATACGCAGTATTTT
NA	NA	TRBV27	15	TRBJ2-7	CASSSTTRDSYEQYF	TGTGCCAGCAGTTCCACCACCAGGGATTCCTACGAGCAGTACTTC
NA	NA	TRBV19	15	TRBJ2-3	CASRAGSTSTDTQYF	TGTGCCAGTAGGGCGGGCTCGACCTCCACAGATACGCAGTATTTT
NA	NA	TRBV7-3	12	TRBJ1-1	CASSQGGTEAFF	TGTGCCAGCAGCCAGGGCGGAACTGAAGCTTTCTTT
TRBD1	NA	TRBV28	15	TRBJ1-1	CASTPTGNMNTEAFF	TGTGCCAGCACCCCGACAGGGAACATGAACACTGAAGCTTTCTTT
NA	NA	TRBV6-5	13	TRBJ1-4	CASSDRSNEKLFF	TGTGCCAGCAGTGACAGGTCTAATGAAAAACTGTTTTTT
NA	once	TRBV27	15	TRBJ1-3	CASSPPEESGNTIYF	TGTGCCAGCAGTCCCCCCGAGGAGTCTGGAAACACCATATATTTT
NA	NA	TRBV27	13	TRBJ2-7	CASSLSPESGQYF	TGTGCCAGCAGTTTATCACCCGAGAGCGGGCAGTACTTC
NA	NA	TRBV27	14	TRBJ1-1	CASSPWTANTEAFF	TGTGCCAGCAGTCCCTGGACAGCTAACACTGAAGCTTTCTTT
NA	NA	TRBV19	15	TRBJ2-3	CASSPTRFVPDTQYF	TGTGCCAGTAGTCCGACTAGATTTGTTCCAGATACGCAGTATTTT
TRBD1	NA	TRBV27	15	TRBJ1-2	CASSFTGAPSNGYTF	TGTGCCAGCAGTTTTACAGGGGCTCCAAGCAATGGCTACACCTTC
TRBD1	NA	TRBV30	13	TRBJ1-5	CAWNRGSNQPQHF	TGTGCCTGGAACAGGGGTTCTAATCAGCCCCAGCATTTT
NA	NA	TRBV29-1	14	TRBJ1-5	CSVGEQGREQPQHF	TGCAGCGTTGGGGAACAGGGCCGAGAACAGCCCCAGCATTTT
NA	NA	TRBV10-3	15	TRBJ1-5	CAISESGDTNQPQHF	TGTGCCATCAGTGAGTCGGGGGACACCAATCAGCCCCAGCATTTT
TRBD1	NA	TRBV5-1	16	TRBJ2-7	CASSLAGTGNSYEQYF	TGCGCCAGCAGCTTGGCGGGGACAGGGAACTCCTACGAGCAGTACTTC
NA	NA	TRBV4-1	12	TRBJ1-1	CASSAGGAEAFF	TGCGCCAGCAGCGCCGGAGGTGCTGAAGCTTTCTTT
NA	NA	TRBV4-3	14	TRBJ1-2	CASRLTQANYGYTF	TGCGCCAGCAGGCTTACACAGGCTAACTATGGCTACACCTTC
NA	NA	TRBV6-5	14	TRBJ2-1	CASNLRALSDEQFF	TGTGCCAGCAACCTGAGGGCCCTAAGCGATGAGCAGTTCTTC
NA	NA	TRBV9	14	TRBJ2-7	CASSTTGSGYEQYF	TGTGCCAGCAGCACAACAGGGAGCGGTTACGAGCAGTACTTC
TRBD1	NA	TRBV30	17	TRBJ1-2	CAWSGEDRGKANYGYTF	TGTGCCTGGAGTGGTGAGGACAGGGGAAAAGCTAACTATGGCTACACCTTC
NA	NA	TRBV5-4	15	TRBJ1-6	CASSSVGVYNSPLHF	TGTGCCAGCAGCTCGGTAGGGGTCTATAATTCACCCCTCCACTTT
NA	NA	TRBV11-2	13	TRBJ2-2	CASSLNGPGELFF	TGTGCCAGCAGCTTAAATGGGCCCGGGGAGCTGTTTTTT
TRBD2	NA	TRBV9	18	TRBJ2-1	CATSFAGTSGRARNEQFF	TGTGCCACCAGCTTCGCCGGGACTAGCGGGAGGGCTAGAAATGAGCAGTTCTTC